The rows below give T cell receptor beta chains drawn from one sample of a study of cytomegalovirus exposure and HLA in healthy donors. Libraries were prepared by immunoSEQ multiplex PCR; TCRdb keeps only in-frame clonotypes and omits some of them. The table lists just over 20,000 clones. The sample taken for sequencing was PBMCs. The receptor source for this set is a man aged 55 to 69 in good health and CMV-seropositive. Each CDR3 is given with its conserved first and last residue. D genes are given only for firm matches.

J | V | D | DNA | CDR3
TRBJ1-2 | TRBV18 | TRBD1 | TGTGCCAGCTCACCACAGTCCAGGGGGGACTATGGCTACACCTTC | CASSPQSRGDYGYTF
TRBJ2-6 | TRBV27 | NA | TGTGCCAGCAGTCCTCGGGCTGGGGCCAACGTCCTGACTTTC | CASSPRAGANVLTF
TRBJ1-5 | TRBV6-1 | NA | TGTGCCAGCAGTGACCGGGGAAATCAGCCCCAGCATTTT | CASSDRGNQPQHF
TRBJ2-7 | TRBV5-1 | TRBD2 | TGCGCCAGCAGCCCTGGCGGGGGAAGCTCCTACGAGCAGTACTTC | CASSPGGGSSYEQYF
TRBJ2-7 | TRBV5-1 | TRBD1 | TGCGCCAGCAGCTTCTGGACAGGTGAACCCTACGAGCAGTACTTC | CASSFWTGEPYEQYF
TRBJ2-7 | TRBV18 | NA | TGTGCCAGCTCACCCCCGGGCTCCTACGAGCAGTACTTC | CASSPPGSYEQYF
TRBJ2-2 | TRBV27 | NA | TGTGCCAGCACCTCTCTGAACTACACCGGGGAGCTGTTTTTT | CASTSLNYTGELFF
TRBJ1-4 | TRBV5-1 | TRBD1 | TGCGCCAGCAGCTTGGGGACAGGGGGTCCGCGAAAACTGTTTTTT | CASSLGTGGPRKLFF
TRBJ1-1 | TRBV7-9 | NA | TGTGCCAGCAACGTTCCCGGACTCGGAGCTTTCTTT | CASNVPGLGAFF
TRBJ2-3 | TRBV5-4 | TRBD2 | TGTGCCAGCAGGACTAGCGGGAGCGGTACGCAGTATTTT | CASRTSGSGTQYF
TRBJ2-3 | TRBV18 | NA | TGTGCCAGCTCACCTTCCCACACAGATACGCAGTATTTT | CASSPSHTDTQYF
TRBJ2-5 | TRBV25-1 | NA | TGTGCCAGCACTTCGACAACAAACCTCCAAGAGACCCAGTACTTC | CASTSTTNLQETQYF
TRBJ1-2 | TRBV28 | NA | TGTGCGTCAGGCAGTCCTAACTATGGCTACACCTTC | CASGSPNYGYTF
TRBJ1-2 | TRBV19 | TRBD1 | TGTGCCAGTACCCCGCGGCAGGGGGGAGGCTACACCTTC | CASTPRQGGGYTF
TRBJ2-5 | TRBV5-1 | TRBD2 | TGCGCCAGCAGCCCGAGCGGGGACCAAGAGACCCAGTACTTC | CASSPSGDQETQYF
TRBJ1-1 | TRBV7-2 | NA | TGTGCCAGCAGCTTAGCATTGACAGCTAACACTGAAGCTTTCTTT | CASSLALTANTEAFF
TRBJ1-1 | TRBV5-1 | TRBD1 | TGCGCCAGCACATCACAGGGGCACACTGAAGCTTTCTTT | CASTSQGHTEAFF
TRBJ2-3 | TRBV5-4 | TRBD2 | TGTGCCAGCAGCTCCCAACTAGCGGGACAAGATACGCAGTATTTT | CASSSQLAGQDTQYF
TRBJ2-5 | TRBV6-5 | NA | TGTGCCAGCAGACCAGACATGTGGGAGACCCAGTACTTC | CASRPDMWETQYF
TRBJ1-1 | TRBV19 | NA | TGTGCCAGCGCTAGAACGACTGAAGCTTTCTTT | CASARTTEAFF
TRBJ2-7 | TRBV4-2 | NA | TGTGCCAGCAGCCAAGATCTGGTCGCGGGGGAGCAGTACTTC | CASSQDLVAGEQYF
TRBJ1-3 | TRBV19 | NA | TGTGCCAGTAGTATCGGTGGAAACACCATATATTTT | CASSIGGNTIYF
TRBJ2-3 | TRBV5-4 | TRBD1 | TGTGCCAGCAGCTTGACAGGGGGCTTCCAAGTGAGCCCAGATACGCAGTATTTT | CASSLTGGFQVSPDTQYF
TRBJ1-2 | TRBV25-1 | TRBD1 | TGTGCCAGCAGGGGACAGGGACTCTATGGCTACACCTTC | CASRGQGLYGYTF
TRBJ2-2 | TRBV6-6 | NA | TGTGCCAGCAAAGCGGAGGGCCGCGACACCGGGGAGCTGTTTTTT | CASKAEGRDTGELFF
TRBJ1-1 | TRBV5-1 | NA | TGCGCCAGCACCTACTGGGGCGCGAACACTGAAGCTTTCTTT | CASTYWGANTEAFF
TRBJ2-6 | TRBV4-2 | NA | TGTGCCAGCAGCCAAGAGGTAGTAGCTGGGGCCAACGTCCTGACTTTC | CASSQEVVAGANVLTF
TRBJ2-7 | TRBV4-2 | TRBD1 | TGTGCCAGCAGCCTGGAGACAGGGGACGAGCAGTACTTC | CASSLETGDEQYF
TRBJ1-1 | TRBV9 | NA | TGTGCCAGCAGCGCCAGGGAAAACACTGAAGCTTTCTTT | CASSARENTEAFF
TRBJ1-2 | TRBV6-1 | NA | TGTGCCAGCAGTGAATGGGGAGGGCAGGGCTATGGCTACACCTTC | CASSEWGGQGYGYTF
TRBJ1-1 | TRBV25-1 | NA | TGTGCCAGCAGTAAGGGGAAAGCGAACACTGAAGCTTTCTTT | CASSKGKANTEAFF
TRBJ2-5 | TRBV18 | TRBD2 | TGTGCCAGCTCACCACGAGAAGCGGGAGGGGAGACCCAGTACTTC | CASSPREAGGETQYF
TRBJ2-2 | TRBV5-1 | NA | TGCGCCAGCATGGGGCGGACGAACACCGGGGAGCTGTTTTTT | CASMGRTNTGELFF
TRBJ1-2 | TRBV30 | NA | TGTGCCTGGAGGGCAGCTAACTATGGCTACACCTTC | CAWRAANYGYTF
TRBJ2-3 | TRBV5-1 | TRBD2 | TGCGCCAGCAGCTTGTTGGCCAGCGGGAGTTCCGATACGCAGTATTTT | CASSLLASGSSDTQYF
TRBJ1-5 | TRBV27 | NA | TGTGCCAGCAGTTGGACCGGGGGAAATCAGCCCCAGCATTTT | CASSWTGGNQPQHF
TRBJ2-5 | TRBV5-4 | TRBD2 | TGTGCCAGCAGCCTAGGACTAGCGAAAGAGACCCAGTACTTC | CASSLGLAKETQYF
TRBJ2-1 | TRBV2 | NA | TGTGCCAGCGGGGCGTACAATGAGCAGTTCTTC | CASGAYNEQFF
TRBJ2-5 | TRBV4-1 | NA | TGCGCCAGCAGCCAAGGCCCCCCAGAGGCGCTGGCCCAGTACTTC | CASSQGPPEALAQYF
TRBJ2-5 | TRBV5-5 | TRBD2 | TGTGCCAGCAGCTTGACCCCGCCTGGCGGGAGGGCCTTGAGGGAGACCCAGTACTTC | CASSLTPPGGRALRETQYF
TRBJ2-7 | TRBV6-5 | NA | TGTGCCAGCAGTTACTCGGGGTCGGGGGGCCCTGGCGAGCAGTACTTC | CASSYSGSGGPGEQYF